The rows below give T cell receptor beta chains drawn from one sample of a study of OX40 agonist ivuxolimab in advanced cancers. The data were produced by immunoSEQ multiplex PCR, yet TCRdb's version contains in-frame clones alone and is incomplete. The sample yields approximately 97,000 clones, roughly nine tenths seen once. The sample in question was CD4+ or CD8+ T cells sorted from blood, obtained in a trial of the OX40 agonist ivuxolimab. These receptors came from an adult with an advanced solid tumor such as melanoma, head and neck, liver or kidney cancer. Each CDR3 is given without its conserved first and last residue.

ASSFSGLAGNNEQF	TRBV6-6
ASSLGDANTGELF	TRBV5-1
ASSLAGRVETQY	TRBV11-2
ASSLPGRTAEAF	TRBV5-1
ASSSAGPTQY	TRBV6-6
ASSRGQAAI	TRBV7-9
RYSRCQRSYT	TRBV29-1
ASRPLSSGRFNEQF	TRBV19
ASSLQDTYNSPLH	TRBV2
ASSPPSRGLYEQY	TRBV18
ASSSTRGGNTIY	TRBV7-6
ASSRSTSVGGSGELF	TRBV19
ASSPAGRRDSPLH	TRBV7-9
ASSLKLFRTGELF	TRBV11-3
ASSFGVAGGHGIVTDTQY	TRBV7-8
ASSYRGPNEKLF	TRBV6-5
ASSPPPAGGETQY	TRBV18
ASSLRYNTGELF	TRBV28
ASSLDSGNQPQH	TRBV28
ASSLALAGPNIQY	TRBV11-2
ASSGTGNQPQH	TRBV5-1
ASSLGGRAGEQY	TRBV7-9
ASSFKPGTEAF	TRBV7-6
ASSQAGSSYNEQF	TRBV11-3